This T cell receptor beta chain appears in the sequencing data of a study of blood T cell repertoires in COVID-19. Study as a whole: The United States, Italy and Spain were the sources of the acute and convalescent COVID-19 samples. The cDNA or gDNA used as material had been derived from T cells, B-cell-depleted T cells, or PBMCs.

As processed by the authors: Nucleated cell number was recorded as an estimate derived from reference gene primer amplification. Using immunoSEQ multiplex PCR, the repertoire was profiled, and TCRdb retains in-frame clones only, with some absent. The DNA was the basis for D and trimming; V, J and clone size are from that table. Among approximately 200,000 clones listed, about 88% were seen once. The V gene lost 0 bases and the J gene lost 8 bases, with 8 bases spanning the gap. CDR3 length: 12 amino acids. Looked up from germline, CDR1 is SGDLS and CDR2 is YYNGEE. The rearrangement joins TRBV9 to TRBJ1-2; a weak D match, TRBD1 (5 bases). The TCR originated in a young woman with active or convalescent COVID-19. The sample consisted of peripheral blood. The CDR3 reads CASSVEGEGYTF. In nucleotides, the CDR3 is TGTGCCAGCAGCGTAGAAGGGGAAGGCTACACCTTC.